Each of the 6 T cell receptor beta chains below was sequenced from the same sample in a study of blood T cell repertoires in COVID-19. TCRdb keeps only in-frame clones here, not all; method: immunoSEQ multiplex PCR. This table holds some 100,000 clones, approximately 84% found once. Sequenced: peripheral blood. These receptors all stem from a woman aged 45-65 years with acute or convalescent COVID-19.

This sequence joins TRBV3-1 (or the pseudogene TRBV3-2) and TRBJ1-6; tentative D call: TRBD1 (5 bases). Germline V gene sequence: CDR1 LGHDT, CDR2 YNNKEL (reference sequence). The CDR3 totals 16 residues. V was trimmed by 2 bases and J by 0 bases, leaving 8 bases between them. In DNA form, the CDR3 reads TGTGCCAGCAGCCAATGGGGCAGCTCCTATAATTCACCCCTCCACTTT. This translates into CASSQWGSSYNSPLHF.

CDR3 protein: CASSEVTIDTQYF. The CDR3 DNA is TGTGCCAGCAGTGAAGTAACAATAGATACGCAGTATTTT. V gene TRBV2 combines with J gene TRBJ2-3; the D is unclear. V lost 1 base and J 5 bases, leaving 7 bases between the germline ends. CDR1 is SNHLY, CDR2 FYNNEI, per germline. CDR3 size: 13 residues.

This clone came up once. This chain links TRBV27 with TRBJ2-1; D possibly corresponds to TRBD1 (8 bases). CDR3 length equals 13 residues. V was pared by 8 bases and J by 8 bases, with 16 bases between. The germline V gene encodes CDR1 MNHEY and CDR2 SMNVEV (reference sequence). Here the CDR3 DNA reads TGTGCCAGCGGCTCACAGGGGGGGGATGAGCAGTTCTTC. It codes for CASGSQGGDEQFF.

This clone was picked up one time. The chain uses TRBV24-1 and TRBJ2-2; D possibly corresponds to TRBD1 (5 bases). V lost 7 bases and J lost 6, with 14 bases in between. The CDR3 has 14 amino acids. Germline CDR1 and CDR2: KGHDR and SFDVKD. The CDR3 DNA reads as TGTGCCACCAGAGCGAGTTGGGGCCCCGGGGAGCTGTTTTTT. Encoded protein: CATRASWGPGELFF.

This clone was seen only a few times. Here the CDR3 reads CAISVGTPNTEAFF. The CDR3 nucleotides read TGTGCCATCAGTGTGGGGACACCGAACACTGAAGCTTTCTTT. The rearrangement joins TRBV10-3 to TRBJ1-1; D is possibly TRBD1 (6 bases). V was clipped by 4 bases and J by 1 base, with 10 bases between them. Germline V gene data show CDR1 as ENHRY and CDR2 as SYGVKD. There are 14 residues in the CDR3.

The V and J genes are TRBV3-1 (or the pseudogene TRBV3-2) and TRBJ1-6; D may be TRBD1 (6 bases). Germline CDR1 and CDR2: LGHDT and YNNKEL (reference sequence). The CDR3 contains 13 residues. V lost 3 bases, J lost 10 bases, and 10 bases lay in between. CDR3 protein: CASSQNRVSPLHF. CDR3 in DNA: TGTGCCAGCAGCCAGAACAGGGTGTCACCCCTCCACTTT.